This T cell receptor (beta chain) originates from a study of CD8 T cells in Susac syndrome (dated by TCRdb to between 2018 and 2021). In the study overall: Of the Susac syndrome patients who were sequenced, six had clinically active disease and 8 or 9 were in clinical remission. At the time of blood withdrawal, Susac syndrome patients were either therapy-naive, taking corticosteroids (with some also receiving IVIg), or on IVIg alone. The study used repertoire sequencing to test whether antigen drove CD8+ T cell activation and differentiation in Susac syndrome.

RNA was extracted using the RNeasy kit, and 0.5 to 1 microgram was reverse transcribed with random hexamers. The immunoSEQ multiplex PCR assay, covering 54 Vbeta and 13 Jbeta segments, was used to amplify TCR beta CDR3 regions. PCR amplification bias was corrected using a synthetic template baseline for primer optimization and computational correction. Per the authors' processing: Reads were annotated to V, D and J genes per IMGT and analyzed with immunoSEQ Analyzer, keeping only productive sequences. Clonality was computed as one minus Shannon entropy normalized by log2 of the number of productive unique sequences. For each patient and control, public and private clones were evaluated among the 100 most prevalent clones. Clones were defined as Susac-specific if absent from the healthy and MS cohorts, from 1052 published viral clones and from other ImmuneACCESS disease sequences. In TCRdb, the public reads were trimmed at Q25 with fastp and aligned with MiXCR, with productive beta chains retained. A single entry per CDR3 protein holds the most common genes and DNA from its merged rows. The V and J calls shown here were made by TCRdb, not taken from the authors' results. The sample table holds about 150,000 distinct CDR3 sequences, of which approximately 95% were seen once. The ten largest account for 0.16% of the sample.

High-throughput TCR beta sequencing profiled peripheral blood CD8+ and CD4+ T cells from healthy donors, Susac syndrome patients and multiple sclerosis patients. Recently defined diagnostic criteria for definite or probable disease were met by the Susac syndrome patients. Bulk CD8+ and CD4+ T cells were purified magnetically by negative isolation, whereas CD8+ TEMRA cells were enriched by FACS. Blood was collected in EDTA tubes and processed within 24 hours, with PBMCs isolated through density gradient centrifugation. PBMCs intended for TCR sequencing were cryopreserved in liquid nitrogen and were subsequently thawed in a 37 degrees C water bath. The sorted or isolated CD4+, CD8+ and CD8+ TEMRA cells had a purity of 90% or higher. Here is what the overall study found, with its caveats: The study acknowledged that relatively few individuals were included in the TCR sequencing and HLA analysis. No clonal expansion was detected in the CD4+ T cell repertoire of Susac syndrome patients.

The CDR3 goes from the cysteine to the phenylalanine over 12 residues. Left in the record is the CDR3 DNA by itself, 36 bases read in frame from the first base. Trimming takes 6 bases off V and 5 bases off J; junction bases not matched to a gene: 6. CDR1 SQVTM and CDR2 ANQGSEA were looked up in the germline V gene. This clonotype was recorded once. Its recognized antigen is unknown. Base-call qualities are not available, and no considerably larger clone is one nucleotide away. A single read makes a weak case. This receptor was taken from a human donor with Susac syndrome. The sample consisted of CD4+ T cells from PBMCs. The V gene is TRBV29-1 and the J gene is TRBJ1-1, and TRBD1 aligns with 7 junction nucleotides. CDR3 protein: CSVTTGRTEAFF. The DNA is as follows: TGCAGCGTGACGACAGGGAGGACTGAAGCTTTCTTT.